This T cell receptor beta chain was documented in a study of blood T cell repertoires in COVID-19. The overall study: The United States, Italy and Spain supplied acute and convalescent COVID-19 samples. Sources were T cells, B-cell-depleted T cells, or PBMCs; the material itself was cDNA or gDNA.

Per the original methods: Amplification of reference gene primers provided the estimated nucleated cell counts. Measured with immunoSEQ multiplex PCR; TCRdb has only the in-frame clones, and not every one. That table is the source of V, J and clone size, and D and trimming were worked out from the DNA. The table records 89,000 or so clones, 85% of them present only once. The specimen was peripheral blood. The TCR originated in an elderly man with acute or convalescent COVID-19.

The CDR3 region is CASSEGGTGAHEQYF. Written as DNA, the CDR3 is TGTGCCAGCAGTGAGGGGGGGACAGGGGCCCACGAGCAGTACTTC. The chain is built from TRBV6-2 or TRBV6-3 and TRBJ2-7; 10 bases match TRBD1. CDR3 length equals 15 residues. The germline V gene has CDR1 MNHEY and CDR2 SVGEGT. V lost 5 bases to trimming and J lost 5 bases; unmatched junction nucleotides: 9.